The 27 T cell receptor beta chains in this list originate from one sample, sequenced in a study of regulatory T cells in long-lasting Graves disease. Construction of the TCR beta libraries employed iRepertoire HTBI primers in conjunction with Arm-PCR of CDR3 regions. MiXCR, applied by TCRdb to the multiplex PCR reads, yields one record per CDR3 protein. Altogether around 320,000 distinct CDR3 sequences are present, approximately 16% being singletons, with the ten largest covering about 32%. Described time point: newly diagnosed GD, antithyroid drugs for less than 3 months. The TCR library was made from RNA extracted from PBMCs. These data were likewise used in another study, on T cells in Graves' hyperthyroidism and ophthalmopathy.

This material consisted of peripheral blood mononuclear cells (PBMCs), taken at new diagnosis, from a patient treated with antithyroid drugs. The origin of the receptors is a man aged 40-50 years with Graves disease.

This clonotype was counted only a few times. The chain uses TRBV6-1 and TRBJ1-2; D is uncertain. Germline V gene data show CDR1 as MNHNS and CDR2 as SASEGT. The CDR3 covers 13 residues. V was pared by 1 base and J by 4 bases, with 7 bases between. As DNA, the CDR3 is TGTGCCAGCAGTGAAGTCGGATCCTATGGCTACACCTTC. It is translated as CASSEVGSYGYTF.

This clonotype came up many times. This sequence joins TRBV12-5 and TRBJ2-7; no clear D. Germline V gene data show CDR1 as LGHNT and CDR2 as FRNRAP. The germline V and J ends were trimmed by 6 bases and 1 base, with 13 bases remaining between them. The CDR3 extends over 14 amino acids. The CDR3 sequence is CASGRDPTSYEQYF. The CDR3 region has the DNA TGTGCTAGTGGCCGTGACCCCACATCCTACGAGCAGTACTTC.

At least ten counts were recorded for this clonotype. The chain recombines TRBV3-1 with TRBJ1-5; D uncertain. Germline V gene lookup returns CDR1 LGHDT and CDR2 YNNKEL (reference sequence). This CDR3 has 15 amino acids. Trimming removed 0 bases at V and 1 base at J, with 7 bases between. CDR3 sequence (DNA): TGTGCCAGCAGCCAAGATGGGCAGAGCAATCAGCCCCAGCATTTT. Protein sequence: CASSQDGQSNQPQHF.

This clonotype was detected ten times or more. This chain uses TRBV12-3 or TRBV12-4 with TRBJ2-5; TRBD1 agrees at 7 bases. Unmatched junction bases numbered 13, after V lost 5 bases and J lost 1 base. CDR3 length equals 17 residues. For the CDR3, the DNA is TGTGCCAGCAGTCCCGCCCGGGACAGCGTATTCCAAGAGACCCAGTACTTC. It translates to CASSPARDSVFQETQYF.

This clonotype was recorded many times. The V call is TRBV7-2, the J call TRBJ2-2; possibly TRBD1 or TRBD2 for D (5 bases each). This CDR3 has 16 residues. Trimming shortened V by 5 bases and J by 0 bases, and 13 bases separated the two germline ends. The germline gives CDR1 SGHTA, CDR2 FQGNSA. The CDR3 DNA reads as TGTGCCAGCAGCCCAAGAGGGGTTTCGAACACCGGGGAGCTGTTTTTT. It is translated as CASSPRGVSNTGELFF.

The sample holds many counts of this clonotype. V and J are TRBV5-1 and TRBJ1-5; D perhaps matches TRBD1 (5 bases). The germline V gene encodes CDR1 SGHRS and CDR2 YFSETQ. Trimming left V 0 bases short and J 3 bases short, with 16 bases between. This CDR3 region has 17 residues. CDR3 amino acids: CASSLVPVDSINQPQHF. The CDR3, as DNA: TGCGCCAGCAGCTTGGTTCCTGTAGACAGTATCAATCAGCCCCAGCATTTT.

The chain recombines TRBV5-1 with TRBJ1-3, with 8 nucleotides matching TRBD1. Germline values: CDR1 SGHRS, CDR2 YFSETQ. J lost 3 bases, V lost 0 bases, and 5 bases had no gene match. The CDR3 has 16 residues. CDR3 nucleotide sequence: TGCGCCAGCAGCTTGGCAGGGGGCCGATTTGGAAACACCATATATTTT. Amino acid sequence: CASSLAGGRFGNTIYF.

This clonotype was counted ten times or more. This chain uses TRBV12-3 or TRBV12-4 with TRBJ2-7, with 9 positions matching TRBD1. The CDR3 is 14 residues long. The J segment lost 2 bases and the V segment lost 2 bases, leaving 1 base of the junction unmatched. CDR3 region: CASSLTGGPYEQYF. In DNA, the CDR3 is TGTGCCAGCAGTTTAACAGGGGGCCCCTACGAGCAGTACTTC.

The sample holds many counts of this clonotype. This rearrangement joins TRBV6-1 to TRBJ2-5, with a tentative D call TRBD1 (6 bases). The CDR3 runs 16 residues. The ends were cut back, 7 bases at V and 2 bases at J, with 20 bases in the middle. The germline V gene has CDR1 MNHNS and CDR2 SASEGT. The CDR3 sequence: CASTFLGDTLQETQYF. The DNA of the CDR3 is TGTGCCAGCACCTTCTTGGGGGACACTCTTCAAGAGACCCAGTACTTC.

This chain joins TRBV7-2 and TRBJ2-1; D is possibly TRBD1 (6 bases). Germline lookup yields CDR1 SGHTA and CDR2 FQGNSA. V lost 6 bases, J lost 4 bases, and 10 bases lay in between. The CDR3 spans 13 residues. Written as DNA, the CDR3 is TGTGCCAGCAGGGGGGCAGGATACAATGAGCAGTTCTTC. It yields the protein CASRGAGYNEQFF.

There are a few counts of this clonotype. V usage is TRBV12-5 and J usage is TRBJ2-1, with D perhaps TRBD1 (6 bases). The CDR3 runs to 16 residues. Germline V CDR1 and CDR2: LGHNT, FRNRAP. Trimming removed 0 bases at V and 8 bases at J, with 17 bases between. In DNA form, the CDR3 reads TGTGCTAGTGGTTTGGTACTGAGCGGCGAGGGGGATGAGCAGTTCTTC. Translating it yields CASGLVLSGEGDEQFF.

This clonotype was counted at least ten times. This chain links TRBV5-1 with TRBJ1-1, with D possibly matching TRBD1 (5 bases). Germline CDR1 is SGHRS and CDR2 is YFSETQ. V was pared by 4 bases and J by 1 base, with 11 bases between. This CDR3 has 14 residues. The CDR3 sequence: CASSPNGGNTEAFF. CDR3 sequence (DNA): TGCGCCAGCAGCCCAAACGGGGGGAACACTGAAGCTTTCTTT.

At least ten counts were recorded for this clonotype. This chain uses TRBV27 with TRBJ2-3; D is unclear. V lost 3 bases to trimming and J lost 4 bases, with 11 bases between them. Germline V gene lookup returns CDR1 MNHEY and CDR2 SMNVEV (reference sequence). The length of the CDR3 is 14 residues. CDR3 DNA: TGTGCCAGCAGTTTGATAGCATGGGCAGATACGCAGTATTTT. Translated, it gives CASSLIAWADTQYF.

In this sample, this clonotype turned up a few times. The V call is TRBV7-2, the J call TRBJ2-3, with D possibly matching TRBD1 (6 bases). CDR3 length: 15 residues. V was cut by 5 bases and J by 2 bases, with 14 bases left in between. Germline loops: CDR1 SGHTA, CDR2 FQGNSA. CDR3 residues: CASSPRWTVTDTQYF. The CDR3 bases are TGTGCCAGCAGCCCTAGGTGGACAGTCACAGATACGCAGTATTTT. Full variable domain (remainder filled in from reference TRBV7-2 and TRBJ2-3): GAGVSQSPSNKVTEKGKDVELRCDPISGHTALYWYRQSLGQGLEFLIYFQGNSAPDKSGLPSDRFSAERTGGSVSTLTIQRTQQEDSAVYLCASSPRWTVTDTQYFGPGTRLTVL.

This clonotype was detected a few times. The chain employs TRBV28 and TRBJ2-2; D gene unclear. Trimming took 4 bases from V and 1 from J, leaving 7 bases between them. Germline CDR1 MDHEN, CDR2 SYDVKM. The CDR3 spans 14 residues. This CDR3 is CASSSPGNTGELFF. CDR3 coding DNA: TGTGCCAGCAGTTCCCCAGGGAACACCGGGGAGCTGTTTTTT. Variable domain in full (rest from reference TRBV28 and TRBJ2-2): DVKVTQSSRYLVKRTGEKVFLECVQDMDHENMFWYRQDPGLGLRLIYFSYDVKMKEKGDIPEGYSVSREKKERFSLILESASTNQTSMYLCASSSPGNTGELFFGEGSRLTVL.

This clonotype appeared many times. The chain joins TRBV6-1 to TRBJ2-2, with 7 bases aligning to TRBD1. J lost 9 bases, V lost 6 bases, and 10 bases had no gene match. The CDR3 sequence is 14 residues long. Germline CDR1 reads MNHNS; CDR2 reads SASEGT. The CDR3 DNA reads TGTGCCAGCAGACCCCCCGACAGGGAGTGGGAGCTGTTTTTT. It yields the protein CASRPPDREWELFF.

This clonotype was observed at least ten times. The chain is built from TRBV20-1 and TRBJ2-3; no reliable D call. V was clipped by 5 bases and J by 0 bases, with 12 bases between them. Germline CDR1 reads DFQATT; CDR2 reads SNEGSKA (reference sequence). The CDR3 extends over 14 amino acids. CDR3 coding DNA: TGCAGTGCTCCGGCGCATGGGAGCACAGATACGCAGTATTTT. Its translation is CSAPAHGSTDTQYF.

This clonotype was recorded at least ten times. The chain is built from TRBV18 and TRBJ2-5; D not certain. V lost 6 bases and J 2 bases, leaving 7 bases between the germline ends. CDR1 KGHSH and CDR2 LQKENI come from the germline V gene. The CDR3 loop spans 12 amino acids. The chain's CDR3 is CASSRAQETQYF. CDR3 sequence (DNA): TGTGCCAGCTCCCGGGCGCAAGAGACCCAGTACTTC.

The table lists this clonotype with many counts. CDR3 nucleotides: TGTGCCAGCAGTTTATGGGACAGGGGCCTTCAGCCCCAGCATTTT. It yields the protein CASSLWDRGLQPQHF. The chain employs TRBV28 and TRBJ1-5, with TRBD1 matching over 9 bases. Germline CDR1 reads MDHEN; CDR2 reads SYDVKM. With 0 bases clipped from V and 6 bases from J, the junction kept 3 bases outside the gene matches. The CDR3 has 15 residues.

This clonotype was picked up a small number of times. The J gene is TRBJ2-5, the V gene TRBV4-2; the match to TRBD2 covers 10 bases. This CDR3 comprises 18 residues. Trimming at V came to 2 bases and at J to 1 base, leaving 10 bases not matched to a gene. Germline values: CDR1 LGHNA, CDR2 YNFKEQ. The CDR3 coding sequence is TGTGCCAGCAGCCAAAACGGGGGTCTAGCGGGGGTCCAAGAGACCCAGTACTTC. Translated, it gives CASSQNGGLAGVQETQYF.

The chain combines TRBV12-3 or TRBV12-4 with TRBJ1-4, with 11 bases that match TRBD1. J gave up 10 bases and V 7 bases, and 8 bases lay outside the gene matches. The CDR3 loop spans 14 amino acids. CDR3 nucleotides: TGTGCCAGCAAAAGAGGACAGGGGGCCAGAAAACTGTTTTTT. It codes for CASKRGQGARKLFF.

In its sample, this clonotype was seen many times. The rearrangement joins TRBV6-2 or TRBV6-3 to TRBJ1-5; 9 positions agree with TRBD1. The V segment lost 4 bases and the J segment 5 bases; nucleotides outside the gene matches: 6. This CDR3 spans 15 amino acids. Germline CDR1 and CDR2: MNHEY and SVGEGT. The CDR3 sequence is CASSSGTGPDQPQHF. In DNA, the CDR3 is TGTGCCAGCAGTTCGGGGACAGGGCCCGATCAGCCCCAGCATTTT.

This clonotype was detected ten times or more. The V call is TRBV5-5, the J call TRBJ1-5; D is undetermined. CDR1 is SGHKS, CDR2 YYEKEE, per germline (reference sequence). Trimming removed 0 bases at V and 9 bases at J, with 7 bases between. The CDR3 contains 12 residues. CDR3 nucleotides: TGTGCCAGCAGCTTGGAGGGTGTGCCCCAGCATTTT. Translated: CASSLEGVPQHF.

The table lists this clonotype with many counts. The V gene is TRBV5-1, the J gene TRBJ1-4; no definite D call. This CDR3 is built from 14 residues. The germline gives CDR1 SGHRS, CDR2 YFSETQ. Trimming shortened V by 0 bases and J by 8 bases, and 11 bases separated the two germline ends. In DNA form, the CDR3 reads TGCGCCAGCAGCTTGGGCATGGTTCGCGAAAAACTGTTTTTT. This gives the protein CASSLGMVREKLFF.

This clonotype was seen repeatedly, ten times or more. This chain uses TRBV19 with TRBJ2-7, with 12 positions matching TRBD2. V shed 5 bases and J 1 base; nucleotides not matched to a gene: 6. The CDR3 has 16 amino acids. The germline V gene has CDR1 LNHDA and CDR2 SQIVND (reference sequence). The CDR3 nucleotides read TGTGCCAGTAGTGGGGGGACTAGCGGGTCTTCCTACGAGCAGTACTTC. Amino acid sequence: CASSGGTSGSSYEQYF.

This clonotype has ten or more counts. J is TRBJ2-7 and V is TRBV2, with 7 bases identical to TRBD1. CDR3 length: 15 residues. Germline V lookup: CDR1 SNHLY, CDR2 FYNNEI. Trimming cost V 4 bases and J 3 bases; bases outside gene matches: 9. As DNA, the CDR3 is TGTGCCAGCAGTGGGGGTGGGACAGTAATCTACGAGCAGTACTTC. Translated: CASSGGGTVIYEQYF.

In its sample, this clonotype was seen many times. The chain recombines TRBV2 with TRBJ2-5; 8 bases align to TRBD2. The CDR3 sequence is 14 residues long. J lost 3 bases, V lost 8 bases, and 8 bases had no gene match. CDR1 and CDR2 from the germline V gene are SNHLY and FYNNEI. The CDR3 is CASASGSGEETQYF. Here the CDR3 DNA reads TGTGCCAGCGCCTCGGGTAGCGGGGAAGAGACCCAGTACTTC.